The next 5 T cell receptor beta chains were all read from a single sample in a study of control samples from healthy donors and cancer patients (dated by TCRdb to the early 2020s). To prepare the library, the immunoSEQ multiplex PCR assay was applied. Not all clones reach the TCRdb copy of this immuneACCESS table, which keeps in-frame sequences only. Checked studies attribute under half of the gap to unresolved V genes and leave the rest unexplained. The sample contains 70,000 to 75,000 clones, about 88% of them found a single time. 4% of the sample lies in the top ten. Sequencing was done on a sample of blood. These receptors all stem from a woman aged 45 to 65 in good health.

V and J are TRBV30 and TRBJ2-1; 10 bases map to TRBD2. The germline V gene encodes CDR1 GTSNPN and CDR2 SVGIG (reference sequence). The ends lost 4 bases at V and 6 bases at J; junction bases unmatched: 9. The CDR3 has 15 amino acids. The DNA of the CDR3 is TGTGCCTGGAAACTCCCACTAGCGGGACCCAATGAGCAGTTCTTC. Translation gives CAWKLPLAGPNEQFF.

The V call is TRBV5-1, the J call TRBJ2-3; TRBD2 might be the D (6 bases). The CDR3 length is 13 residues. Germline CDR1 is SGHRS and CDR2 is YFSETQ. Trimming took off 0 bases at V and 10 bases at J, with 12 bases between the two ends. CDR3: CASSLVTSSAQYF. The CDR3 DNA reads as TGCGCCAGCAGCTTGGTGACTAGTTCAGCGCAGTATTTT. The full variable domain, completed using reference TRBV5-1 and TRBJ2-3, is KAGVTQTPRYLIKTRGQQVTLSCSPISGHRSVSWYQQTPGQGLQFLFEYFSETQRNKGNFPGRFSGRQFSNSRSEMNVSTLELGDSALYLCASSLVTSSAQYFGPGTRLTVL.

The V gene is TRBV29-1, the J gene TRBJ2-5; the match to TRBD2 covers 7 bases. This CDR3 has 17 residues. Germline V CDR1 and CDR2: SQVTM, ANQGSEA. V shed 0 bases and J 1 base; nucleotides not matched to a gene: 11. CDR3 coding DNA: TGCAGCGTTGAAGATCGGGAGGTGCGAATTTTCCAAGAGACCCAGTACTTC. Protein: CSVEDREVRIFQETQYF.

The sample holds one count of this clone. V and J are TRBV9 and TRBJ2-5; TRBD2 matches at 14 bases. Per germline, CDR1 SGDLS and CDR2 YYNGEE. CDR3 length equals 18 residues. J was trimmed by 0 bases and V by 0 bases; bases with no gene match: 4. The CDR3 region has the DNA TGTGCCAGCAGCGTAGGACTAGCGGGAGGGCCGTACCAAGAGACCCAGTACTTC. Protein: CASSVGLAGGPYQETQYF.

The DNA for the CDR3 is TGTGCCAGCAGCCCCGGGACTAATCGAAGCAATGAGCAGTTCTTC. It codes for CASSPGTNRSNEQFF. The rearrangement links TRBV28 to TRBJ2-1, with TRBD2 matching over 7 bases. From germline, CDR1 is MDHEN and CDR2 SYDVKM. CDR3 length: 15 amino acids. V dropped 6 bases and J dropped 6; count of bases not matched to a gene: 11.